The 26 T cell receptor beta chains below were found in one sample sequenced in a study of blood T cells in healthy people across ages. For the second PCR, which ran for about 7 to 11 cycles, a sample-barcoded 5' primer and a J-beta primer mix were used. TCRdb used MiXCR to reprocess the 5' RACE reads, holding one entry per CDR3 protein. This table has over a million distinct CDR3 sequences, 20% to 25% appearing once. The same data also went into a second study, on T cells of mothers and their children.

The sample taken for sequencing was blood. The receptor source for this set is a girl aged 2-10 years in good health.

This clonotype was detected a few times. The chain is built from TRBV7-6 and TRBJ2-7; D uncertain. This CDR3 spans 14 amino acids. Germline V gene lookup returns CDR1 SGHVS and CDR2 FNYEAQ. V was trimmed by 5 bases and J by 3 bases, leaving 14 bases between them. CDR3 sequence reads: CASSALVSSYEQYF. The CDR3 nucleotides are TGTGCCAGCAGCGCCTTGGTTTCTAGCTACGAGCAGTACTTC.

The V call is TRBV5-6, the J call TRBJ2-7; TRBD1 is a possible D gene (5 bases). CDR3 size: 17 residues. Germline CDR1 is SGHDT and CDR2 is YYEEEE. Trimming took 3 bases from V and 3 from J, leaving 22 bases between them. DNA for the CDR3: TGTGCCAGCAGCTCCCTGCAGGGTCTGGTGGTTGTCTACGAGCAGTACTTC. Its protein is CASSSLQGLVVVYEQYF.

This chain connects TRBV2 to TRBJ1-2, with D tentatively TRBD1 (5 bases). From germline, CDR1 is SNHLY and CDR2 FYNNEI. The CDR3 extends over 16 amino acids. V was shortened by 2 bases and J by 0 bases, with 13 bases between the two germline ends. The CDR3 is CASSERVTGANYGYTF. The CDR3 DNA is TGTGCCAGCAGTGAAAGGGTTACAGGCGCTAACTATGGCTACACCTTC. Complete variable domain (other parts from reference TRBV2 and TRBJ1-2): EPEVTQTPSHQVTQMGQEVILRCVPISNHLYFYWYRQILGQKVEFLVSFYNNEISEKSEIFDDQFSVERPDGSNFTLKIRSTKLEDSAMYFCASSERVTGANYGYTFGSGTRLTVV.

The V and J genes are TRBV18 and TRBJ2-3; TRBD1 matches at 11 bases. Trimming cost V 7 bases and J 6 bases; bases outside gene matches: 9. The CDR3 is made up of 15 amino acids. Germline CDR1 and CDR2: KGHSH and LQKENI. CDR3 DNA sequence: TGTGCCAGCTATGTTGGACAGGGGGCATCGGATACGCAGTATTTT. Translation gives CASYVGQGASDTQYF.

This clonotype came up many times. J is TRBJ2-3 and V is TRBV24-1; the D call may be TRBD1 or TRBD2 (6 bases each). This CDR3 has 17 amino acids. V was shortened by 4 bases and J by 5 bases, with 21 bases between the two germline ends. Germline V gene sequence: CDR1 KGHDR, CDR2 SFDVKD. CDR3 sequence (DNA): TGTGCCACCAGTGACACTACGTGGGTGGGGGGCGGAGATACGCAGTATTTT. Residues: CATSDTTWVGGGDTQYF.

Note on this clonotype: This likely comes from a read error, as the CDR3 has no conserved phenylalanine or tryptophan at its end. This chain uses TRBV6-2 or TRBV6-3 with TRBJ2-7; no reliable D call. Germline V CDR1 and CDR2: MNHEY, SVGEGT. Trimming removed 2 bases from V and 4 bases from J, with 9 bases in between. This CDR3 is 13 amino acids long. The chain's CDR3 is CASSYGQTYEQYS. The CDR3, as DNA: TGTGCCAGCAGTTACGGGCAGACTTACGAGCAGTACTCC.

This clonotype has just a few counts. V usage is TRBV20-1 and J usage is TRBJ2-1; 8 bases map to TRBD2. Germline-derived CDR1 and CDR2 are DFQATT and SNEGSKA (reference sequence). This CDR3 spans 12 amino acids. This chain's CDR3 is CSGREGYNEQFF. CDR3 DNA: TGCAGCGGACGGGAGGGCTACAATGAGCAGTTCTTC.

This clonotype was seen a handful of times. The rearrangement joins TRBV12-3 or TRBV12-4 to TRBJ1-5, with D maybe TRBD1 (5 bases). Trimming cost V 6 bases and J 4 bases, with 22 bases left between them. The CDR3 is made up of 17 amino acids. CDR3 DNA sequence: TGTGCCAGCAGCCCCGGTAGTGGGGGTAAGGGGAATCAGCCCCAGCATTTT. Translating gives CASSPGSGGKGNQPQHF.

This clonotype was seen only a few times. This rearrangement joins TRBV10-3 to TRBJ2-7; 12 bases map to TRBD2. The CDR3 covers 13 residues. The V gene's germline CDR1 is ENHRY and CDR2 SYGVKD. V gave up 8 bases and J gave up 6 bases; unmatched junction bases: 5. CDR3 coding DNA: TGTGCCATCCGGACTAGCGGGACGAGCGAGCAGTACTTC. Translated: CAIRTSGTSEQYF.

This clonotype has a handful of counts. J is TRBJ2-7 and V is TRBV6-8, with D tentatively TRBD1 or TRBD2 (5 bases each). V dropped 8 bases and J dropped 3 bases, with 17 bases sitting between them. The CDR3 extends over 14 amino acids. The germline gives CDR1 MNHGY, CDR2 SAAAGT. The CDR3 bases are TGTGCCAGCGAAAGATTGGCGAGGGGCTACGAGCAGTACTTC. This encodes CASERLARGYEQYF.

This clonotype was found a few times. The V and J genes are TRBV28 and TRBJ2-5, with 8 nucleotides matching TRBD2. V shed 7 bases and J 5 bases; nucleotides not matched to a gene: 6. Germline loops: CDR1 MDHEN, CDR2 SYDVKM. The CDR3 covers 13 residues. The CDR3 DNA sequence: TGTGCCAGCACGGTCTCGGGAGGGGAGACCCAGTACTTC. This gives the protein CASTVSGGETQYF.

CDR3 residues: CSASSSGRLYEQFF. CDR3 bases: TGCAGTGCTAGTTCTAGCGGGAGATTGTATGAGCAGTTCTTC. The V call is TRBV20-1, the J call TRBJ2-5; 10 nucleotides align to TRBD2. The J call may be incorrect, as the DNA end agrees better with TRBJ2-1. The CDR3 sequence is 14 residues long. Germline values: CDR1 DFQATT, CDR2 SNEGSKA (reference sequence).

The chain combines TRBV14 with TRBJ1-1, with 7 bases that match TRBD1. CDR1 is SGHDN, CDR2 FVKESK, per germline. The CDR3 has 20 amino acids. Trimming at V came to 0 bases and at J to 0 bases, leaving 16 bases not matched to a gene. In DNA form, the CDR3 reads TGTGCCAGCAGCCAAGAACGTTCCAGGGTAGGGGGCGGAATGAACACTGAAGCTTTCTTT. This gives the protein CASSQERSRVGGGMNTEAFF.

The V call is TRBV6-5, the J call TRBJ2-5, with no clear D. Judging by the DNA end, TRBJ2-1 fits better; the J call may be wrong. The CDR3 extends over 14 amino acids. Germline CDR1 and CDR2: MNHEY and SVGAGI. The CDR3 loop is CASSYQPRPNEQFF. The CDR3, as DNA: TGTGCCAGCAGTTACCAACCCCGGCCCAATGAGCAGTTCTTC.

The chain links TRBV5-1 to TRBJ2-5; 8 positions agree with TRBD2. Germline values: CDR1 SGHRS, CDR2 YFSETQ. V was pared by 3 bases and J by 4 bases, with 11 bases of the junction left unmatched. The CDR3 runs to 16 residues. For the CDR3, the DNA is TGCGCCAGCAGCTCCCTCAGAGCGGGGGAGGGAGAGACCCAGTACTTC. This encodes CASSSLRAGEGETQYF.

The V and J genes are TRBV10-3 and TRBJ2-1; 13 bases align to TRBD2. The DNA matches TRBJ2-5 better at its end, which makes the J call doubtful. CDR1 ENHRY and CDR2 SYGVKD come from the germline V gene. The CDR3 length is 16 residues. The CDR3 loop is CAISSGTSGVLGTQYF. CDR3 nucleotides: TGTGCCATCAGCTCCGGGACTAGCGGGGTACTGGGGACCCAGTACTTC.

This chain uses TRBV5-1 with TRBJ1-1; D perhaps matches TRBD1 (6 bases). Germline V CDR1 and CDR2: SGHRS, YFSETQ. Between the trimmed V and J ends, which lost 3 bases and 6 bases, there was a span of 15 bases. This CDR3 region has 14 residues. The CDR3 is CASSSQRGSAEAFF. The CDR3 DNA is TGCGCCAGCAGCTCTCAGAGGGGGTCCGCTGAAGCTTTCTTT.

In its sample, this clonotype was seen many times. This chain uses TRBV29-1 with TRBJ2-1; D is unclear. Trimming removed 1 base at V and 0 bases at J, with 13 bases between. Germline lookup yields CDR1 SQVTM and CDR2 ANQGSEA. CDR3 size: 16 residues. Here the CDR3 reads CSVEGNSPSSYNEQFF. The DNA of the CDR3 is TGCAGCGTTGAAGGTAATAGCCCGAGCTCCTACAATGAGCAGTTCTTC.

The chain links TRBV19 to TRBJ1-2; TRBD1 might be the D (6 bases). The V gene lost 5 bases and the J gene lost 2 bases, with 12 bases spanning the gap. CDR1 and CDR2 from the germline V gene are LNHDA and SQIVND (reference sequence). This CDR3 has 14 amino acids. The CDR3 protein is CASSAWTANYGYTF. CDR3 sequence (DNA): TGTGCCAGTAGTGCCTGGACAGCCAACTATGGCTACACCTTC.

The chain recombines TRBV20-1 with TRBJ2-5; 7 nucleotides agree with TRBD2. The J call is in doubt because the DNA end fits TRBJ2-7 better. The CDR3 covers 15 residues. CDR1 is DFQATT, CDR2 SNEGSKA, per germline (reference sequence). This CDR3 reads CSARDAGDDPYEQYF. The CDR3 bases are TGCAGTGCTAGAGATGCGGGGGACGACCCCTACGAGCAGTACTTC.

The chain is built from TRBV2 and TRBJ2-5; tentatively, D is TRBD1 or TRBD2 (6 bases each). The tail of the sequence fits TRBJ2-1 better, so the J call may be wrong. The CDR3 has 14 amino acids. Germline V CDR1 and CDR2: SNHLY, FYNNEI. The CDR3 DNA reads TGTGCCAGCAGTGAATACCGGGGGCCGGGTGAGCAGTTCTTC. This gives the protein CASSEYRGPGEQFF.

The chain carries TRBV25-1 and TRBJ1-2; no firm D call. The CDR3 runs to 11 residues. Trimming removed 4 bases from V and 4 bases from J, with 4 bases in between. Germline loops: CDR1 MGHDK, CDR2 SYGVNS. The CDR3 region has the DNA TGTGCCAGCAGTGTAGCCTATGGCTACACCTTC. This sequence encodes CASSVAYGYTF.

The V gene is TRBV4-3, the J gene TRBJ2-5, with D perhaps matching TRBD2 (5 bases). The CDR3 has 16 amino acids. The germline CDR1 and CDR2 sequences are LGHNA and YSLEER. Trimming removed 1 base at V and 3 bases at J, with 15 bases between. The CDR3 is CASSQALSVGKETQYF. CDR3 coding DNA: TGCGCCAGCAGCCAAGCCCTTAGCGTCGGGAAAGAGACCCAGTACTTC.

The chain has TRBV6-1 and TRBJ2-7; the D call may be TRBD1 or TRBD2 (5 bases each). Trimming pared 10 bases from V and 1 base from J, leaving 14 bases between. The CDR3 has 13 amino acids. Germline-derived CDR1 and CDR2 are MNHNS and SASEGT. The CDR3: CATAGTVSYEQYF. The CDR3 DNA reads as TGTGCCACCGCCGGGACGGTTTCCTACGAGCAGTACTTC.

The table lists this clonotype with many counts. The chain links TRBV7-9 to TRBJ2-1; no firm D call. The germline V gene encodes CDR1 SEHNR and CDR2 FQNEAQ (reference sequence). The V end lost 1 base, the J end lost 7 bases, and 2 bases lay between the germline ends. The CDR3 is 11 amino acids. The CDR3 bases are TGTGCCAGCAGCTTAGAGAATGAGCAGTTCTTC. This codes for CASSLENEQFF.

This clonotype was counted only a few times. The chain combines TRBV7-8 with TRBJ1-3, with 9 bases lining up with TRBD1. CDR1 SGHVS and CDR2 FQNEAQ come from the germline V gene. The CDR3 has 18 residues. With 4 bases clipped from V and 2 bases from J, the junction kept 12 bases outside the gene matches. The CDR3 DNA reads TGTGCCAGCAGCTCCACCCGACAGGGGGGATACACTGGAAACACCATATATTTT. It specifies CASSSTRQGGYTGNTIYF.